This TCR beta chain was sequenced in a study of shared clonotypes between healthy human individuals. Study-wide results and limits: Among donors, the sharing of clonotypes was expected to be influenced by sequencing depth.

Subsets obtained from CD4+ cells comprised CD45RA+ naive and CD45RA-negative memory cells. Sequenced by immunoSEQ multiplex PCR; TCRdb stores in-frame clones only, minus some. The sample records roughly 2,300,000 clones, roughly 90% being singletons. As concerns this clone: What it recognizes is unknown.

CDR3 size: 15 residues. Trimming removed 5 bases at V and 5 bases at J, with 18 bases between. CDR1 and CDR2 from the germline V gene are SGHTA and FQGTGA. This receptor was taken from a man younger than 35 in good health. Some clones in this sample may be carry-over from other donors' samples. The chain is built from TRBV7-3 and TRBJ1-1, with D tentatively TRBD1 (5 bases). Material: naive CD4+ T cells from PBMCs. Subset indicated: CD45RA+ positively selected. The DNA of the CDR3 is TGTGCCAGCAGCCCCTCGGGACTGATAAGAACTGAAGCTTTCTTT. This sequence encodes CASSPSGLIRTEAFF.